This record concerns one T cell receptor (beta chain) sequence. Its target is not known. Generated by immunoSEQ multiplex PCR, the TCRdb table keeps only in-frame clones and is missing some. The profile covers roughly 60,000 clones, with 85% appearing a single time and 4% taken by the ten largest. This sample stems from a study of OX40 agonist ivuxolimab in advanced cancers. Background on the study: Patients were treated with intravenous ivuxolimab, dosed at 0.01 to 10 mg/kg and infused every 2 weeks. Study-wide points: Doses of 0.1 to 3.0 mg/kg were accompanied by clonal expansion of CD4+ and CD8+ blood T cells by week 6. CD8+ T cells averaged more expanded clones than CD4+.

The CDR3 is 13 amino acids. V dropped 2 bases and J dropped 7 bases, with 11 bases sitting between them. In germline, CDR1 is MNHEY, CDR2 SVGAGI. The source was CD4+ or CD8+ T cells sorted from blood, collected in a trial of the OX40 agonist ivuxolimab. The sequence was collected from an adult with an advanced solid tumor such as melanoma, head and neck, liver or kidney cancer. V is TRBV6-5 and J is TRBJ2-5; D is undetermined. The DNA for the CDR3 is TGTGCCAGCAGTTACGCCGAGAAGGGGACCCAGTACTTC. Encoded protein: CASSYAEKGTQYF.